A single sample is the source of the 29 T cell receptor beta chains below, sequenced in a study of T cells in localized non-small cell lung cancer. Assay used: immunoSEQ multiplex PCR; TCRdb lists only in-frame clones, some missing. The sample consists of around 91,000 clones, approximately 88% of them appearing once. The source material was peripheral blood, sampled before any cancer treatment. These receptors were collected from a man between 40 and 70 years old with stage I squamous cell lung carcinoma.

This clone was recorded a few times. The CDR3 DNA sequence: TGCAGCGTTGGGATCTACGGGTCAACTAATGAAAAACTGTTTTTT. It yields the protein CSVGIYGSTNEKLFF. The chain has TRBV29-1 and TRBJ1-4, with unresolved D. The CDR3 sequence is 15 residues long. CDR1 is SQVTM and CDR2 is ANQGSEA in the germline V gene. Trimming took 4 bases from V and 0 from J, leaving 12 bases between them. The full variable domain, with the rest looked up from reference TRBV29-1 and TRBJ1-4, is SAVISQKPSRDICQRGTSLTIQCQVDSQVTMMFWYRQQPGQSLTLIATANQGSEATYESGFVIDKFPISRPNLTFSTLTVSNMSPEDSSIYLCSVGIYGSTNEKLFFGSGTQLSVL.

The chain has TRBV7-8 and TRBJ1-1; 7 bases match TRBD1. Trimming at V came to 5 bases and at J to 5 bases, leaving 11 bases not matched to a gene. Germline CDR1 reads SGHVS; CDR2 reads FQNEAQ. The CDR3 contains 15 residues. Here the CDR3 reads CASSIGQARWTEAFF. In DNA, the CDR3 is TGTGCCAGCAGCATCGGACAGGCTCGGTGGACTGAAGCTTTCTTT. The whole variable domain, remainder taken from reference TRBV7-8 and TRBJ1-1, is GAGVSQSPRYKVAKRGQDVALRCDPISGHVSLFWYQQALGQGPEFLTYFQNEAQLDKSGLPSDRFFAERPEGSVSTLKIQRTQQEDSAVYLCASSIGQARWTEAFFGQGTRLTVV.

The V gene is TRBV7-2, the J gene TRBJ2-5; D not certain. CDR3 length: 11 amino acids. The germline gives CDR1 SGHTA, CDR2 FQGNSA. The V end was cut by 5 bases, the J end by 2 bases, with 3 bases between. The chain's CDR3 is CASSGQETQYF. The CDR3 region has the DNA TGTGCCAGCAGCGGTCAAGAGACCCAGTACTTC.

The chain couples TRBV6-5 to TRBJ1-1; D possibly corresponds to TRBD1 (6 bases). Germline V gene sequence: CDR1 MNHEY, CDR2 SVGAGI. The CDR3 totals 14 residues. V lost 5 bases, J lost 5 bases, and 15 bases lay in between. CDR3 nucleotides: TGTGCCAGCAGTCGCCCAGGAGGGGGAACTGAAGCTTTCTTT. Translation: CASSRPGGGTEAFF.

The chain uses TRBV6-5 and TRBJ1-1; the match to TRBD1 covers 8 bases. This CDR3 comprises 14 residues. Trimming removed 5 bases from V and 5 bases from J; junction bases left unmatched: 7. CDR1 is MNHEY, CDR2 SVGAGI, per germline. The CDR3 loop reads CASSLQGARTEAFF. In DNA, the CDR3 is TGTGCCAGCAGTCTTCAGGGGGCGAGGACTGAAGCTTTCTTT.

The rearrangement links TRBV9 to TRBJ2-3; D gene uncertain. CDR3 length: 14 amino acids. CDR1 is SGDLS and CDR2 is YYNGEE in the germline V gene. V was trimmed by 0 bases and J by 3 bases, leaving 8 bases between them. CDR3 loop: CASSVGKGTDTQYF. CDR3 bases: TGTGCCAGCAGCGTAGGGAAGGGAACAGATACGCAGTATTTT.

CDR3 in DNA: TGTGCCAGCAGCTTGGTTGGACAGGGGGGTTTAAATCAGCCCCAGCATTTT. Protein: CASSLVGQGGLNQPQHF. This chain connects TRBV5-6 to TRBJ1-5; TRBD1 matches 10 bases. J was trimmed by 4 bases and V by 0 bases; bases with no gene match: 7. CDR1 SGHDT and CDR2 YYEEEE come from the germline V gene. This CDR3 has 17 residues.

The chain couples TRBV29-1 to TRBJ1-1; D is unresolved. Germline V CDR1 and CDR2: SQVTM, ANQGSEA. With 7 bases removed from V and 1 base from J, the gap between germline ends came to 13 bases. The CDR3 has 13 amino acids. The CDR3 nucleotides are TGCAGCGCTGTCCGAGGCGGGAACACTGAAGCTTTCTTT. This sequence encodes CSAVRGGNTEAFF.

The chain employs TRBV18 and TRBJ1-5; D not certain. The V end was cut by 4 bases, the J end by 4 bases, with 8 bases between. The germline V gene has CDR1 KGHSH and CDR2 LQKENI. CDR3 size: 13 residues. The chain's CDR3 is CASSLDLNQPQHF. CDR3 in DNA: TGTGCCAGCTCACTTGATTTAAATCAGCCCCAGCATTTT.

CDR3 protein: CASSWLGGNQPQHF. Here the CDR3 DNA reads TGTGCCAGCAGTTGGTTGGGGGGCAATCAGCCCCAGCATTTT. The genes are TRBV6-6 and TRBJ1-5; D may be TRBD1 (5 bases). The germline V and J ends were trimmed by 4 bases and 2 bases, with 9 bases remaining between them. CDR3 length: 14 amino acids. Germline V gene sequence: CDR1 MNHNY, CDR2 SVGAGI (reference sequence).

The V and J genes are TRBV6-1 and TRBJ2-5, with no clear D. Germline values: CDR1 MNHNS, CDR2 SASEGT. CDR3 size: 13 residues. Trimming took 1 base from V and 3 from J, leaving 6 bases between them. CDR3 DNA: TGTGCCAGCAGTGAAGTCCCTGAAGAGACCCAGTACTTC. Amino acid sequence: CASSEVPEETQYF.

The genes are TRBV27 and TRBJ2-1; D is unresolved. The CDR3 is 17 residues long. Germline V gene sequence: CDR1 MNHEY, CDR2 SMNVEV (reference sequence). The germline V and J ends were trimmed by 8 bases and 6 bases, with 26 bases remaining between them. The DNA of the CDR3 is TGTGCCAGCTCGACCCTGCCCTACACAATAGGGTCCAATGAGCAGTTCTTC. Translation: CASSTLPYTIGSNEQFF.

V and J are TRBV5-1 and TRBJ2-7, with TRBD1 matching over 9 bases. Germline V gene lookup returns CDR1 SGHRS and CDR2 YFSETQ. V was clipped by 7 bases and J by 4 bases; unmatched bases: 9. The CDR3 is 14 amino acids. The CDR3 protein is CASAPGTGNYEQYF. In nucleotides, the CDR3 is TGCGCCAGCGCCCCCGGGACAGGGAATTACGAGCAGTACTTC.

This sequence joins TRBV18 and TRBJ2-5; D gene unclear. V lost 1 base, J lost 5 bases, and 11 bases lay in between. The CDR3 is 14 amino acids. Germline CDR1 KGHSH, CDR2 LQKENI. The CDR3 here is CASSPREGEETQYF. CDR3 coding DNA: TGTGCCAGCTCACCACGGGAAGGAGAGGAGACCCAGTACTTC.

This chain connects TRBV2 to TRBJ2-1; 8 nucleotides match TRBD1. Germline lookup yields CDR1 SNHLY and CDR2 FYNNEI. The CDR3 consists of 13 residues. Trimming removed 9 bases from V and 3 bases from J; junction bases left unmatched: 4. Written as DNA, the CDR3 is TGTGCCAGTGACAGGGGCTACTACAATGAGCAGTTCTTC. It translates to CASDRGYYNEQFF.

V usage is TRBV4-3 and J usage is TRBJ2-2; 7 bases fit TRBD1. The CDR3 totals 16 residues. With 3 bases clipped from V and 8 bases from J, the junction kept 12 bases outside the gene matches. Germline assignment: CDR1 LGHNA and CDR2 YSLEER. The CDR3 reads CASSQAPTGVAGELFF. CDR3 DNA sequence: TGCGCCAGCAGCCAGGCCCCAACAGGGGTGGCGGGGGAGCTGTTTTTT.

The chain links TRBV6-4 to TRBJ2-2; possible D gene TRBD2, 5 bases. The CDR3 consists of 13 residues. The V end was cut by 8 bases, the J end by 3 bases, with 10 bases between. Germline V gives CDR1 MRHNA, CDR2 SNTAGT. The chain's CDR3 is CASGWEYTGELFF. The CDR3 bases are TGTGCCAGCGGGTGGGAGTACACCGGGGAGCTGTTTTTT.

This clone was seen a single time. V and J are TRBV7-2 and TRBJ1-2; TRBD1 matches at 9 bases. CDR1 is SGHTA and CDR2 is FQGNSA in the germline V gene. V dropped 1 base and J dropped 5; count of bases not matched to a gene: 8. CDR3 length equals 16 residues. The CDR3 loop is CASSLEGTGSQYGYTF. CDR3 bases: TGTGCCAGCAGCTTAGAAGGGACAGGGAGTCAGTATGGCTACACCTTC.

V and J are TRBV4-3 and TRBJ1-5; no clear D gene. The germline V gene encodes CDR1 LGHNA and CDR2 YSLEER. This CDR3 spans 15 amino acids. Deletions cut 0 bases from V and 0 bases from J, with 6 bases between. CDR3 nucleotides: TGCGCCAGCAGCCAAGACGTCAGTAGCAATCAGCCCCAGCATTTT. The encoded protein is CASSQDVSSNQPQHF.

The rearrangement uses TRBV5-1 and TRBJ2-1, with no clear D. This CDR3 contains 14 residues. V gave up 2 bases and J gave up 13 bases, with 19 bases separating them. CDR1 SGHRS and CDR2 YFSETQ come from the germline V gene. The chain's CDR3 is CASSFPGRALNQFF. The CDR3 DNA is TGCGCCAGCAGCTTCCCAGGACGGGCTCTGAACCAGTTCTTC.

The chain carries TRBV6-1 and TRBJ2-3; no definite D call. Trimming left V 6 bases short and J 0 bases short, with 13 bases between. The CDR3 is 15 amino acids. Germline-derived CDR1 and CDR2 are MNHNS and SASEGT. This chain's CDR3 is CASRYRRGSTDTQYF. CDR3 DNA sequence: TGTGCCAGCAGGTATAGAAGAGGAAGCACAGATACGCAGTATTTT.

This chain links TRBV6-1 with TRBJ1-5, with D possibly matching TRBD1 (6 bases). The CDR3 runs to 14 residues. With 2 bases removed from V and 7 bases from J, the gap between germline ends came to 12 bases. The germline CDR1 and CDR2 sequences are MNHNS and SASEGT. CDR3 in amino acids: CASSEWPGVQPQHF. The DNA of the CDR3 is TGTGCCAGCAGTGAATGGCCAGGGGTCCAGCCCCAGCATTTT.

This clone was counted once. J is TRBJ2-5 and V is TRBV11-2, with D hard to call. This CDR3 is 15 amino acids long. Germline V lookup: CDR1 SGHAT, CDR2 FQNNGV. V shed 1 base and J shed 8 bases, with 17 bases lying between them. The CDR3 region is CASSLARLQRSTQYF. The CDR3 DNA reads TGTGCCAGCAGCTTAGCCCGACTCCAAAGGAGCACCCAGTACTTC.

The V gene is TRBV6-1, the J gene TRBJ1-1; 8 positions match TRBD1. CDR1 MNHNS and CDR2 SASEGT come from the germline V gene. The J segment lost 4 bases and the V segment lost 6 bases, leaving 4 bases of the junction unmatched. This CDR3 contains 13 residues. The CDR3 nucleotides read TGTGCCAGCAGGGCGGACAGGGTCACTGAAGCTTTCTTT. Its protein is CASRADRVTEAFF.

This rearrangement joins TRBV7-9 to TRBJ2-5, with 7 bases lining up with TRBD1. CDR1 is SEHNR and CDR2 is FQNEAQ in the germline V gene (reference sequence). The CDR3 consists of 17 residues. J lost 1 base, V lost 5 bases, and 13 bases had no gene match. CDR3 sequence: CASSRWKGDSAQETQYF. CDR3 DNA: TGTGCCAGCAGCCGATGGAAGGGGGACAGCGCCCAAGAGACCCAGTACTTC.

The DNA for the CDR3 is TGTGCCAGCAGCCTGAACCCGACAGGGGCTAATTCACCCCTCCACTTT. The encoded protein is CASSLNPTGANSPLHF. The chain links TRBV2 to TRBJ1-6, with TRBD1 matching 8 bases. The length of the CDR3 is 16 residues. V trimming: 6 bases; J trimming: 6 bases; junction bases outside the gene matches: 10. CDR1 is SNHLY and CDR2 is FYNNEI in the germline V gene.

V and J are TRBV25-1 and TRBJ1-1; a possible D gene is TRBD1 (6 bases). Trimming pared 5 bases from V and 5 bases from J, leaving 15 bases between. The CDR3 loop spans 14 amino acids. In germline, CDR1 is MGHDK, CDR2 SYGVNS. This chain's CDR3 is CASSTPGARTEAFF. CDR3 DNA sequence: TGTGCCAGCAGTACTCCAGGGGCTCGGACTGAAGCTTTCTTT.

This sequence joins TRBV6-1 and TRBJ2-7; the D is unclear. This CDR3 is 14 amino acids long. V dropped 8 bases and J dropped 7 bases, with 21 bases sitting between them. Looked up from germline, CDR1 is MNHNS and CDR2 is SASEGT. The CDR3 DNA follows: TGTGCCAGCTTCGGGTACCCCCTTCCGTGGGAGCAGTACTTC. This translates into CASFGYPLPWEQYF.

The chain recombines TRBV4-2 with TRBJ2-7; 13 nucleotides agree with TRBD2. The V gene end was trimmed by 1 base and the J gene end by 3 bases; junction bases not matched to a gene: 3. Germline V CDR1 and CDR2: LGHNA, YNFKEQ. The CDR3 has 16 amino acids. The CDR3 sequence: CASSQVTSGGSYEQYF. The CDR3 coding sequence is TGTGCCAGCAGCCAAGTGACTAGCGGGGGGAGCTACGAGCAGTACTTC.